Each of the 22 T cell receptor beta chains below was sequenced from the same sample in a study of T cell responses to AZD1222 COVID-19 vaccine (dated by TCRdb to the early 2020s). Library prep was done by the immunoSEQ multiplex PCR assay. The immuneACCESS repertoire file appears here via TCRdb, limited to in-frame rearrangements. These files lack a portion of the clones; in checked studies, under half of the deficit traces to unresolved V genes, and the cause of the others is not known. Counted in this sample were more than 85,000 clones; about 90% of them appeared once. The ten largest clones represent around 6.9% of the sample. What the time point label conveys for this sample: baseline before first vaccination. The sequenced sample was peripheral blood, obtained on day 0 of AZD1222 vaccination. These receptors were taken from an adult in good health.

The chain has TRBV5-1 and TRBJ2-7; TRBD1 aligns across 7 bases. The CDR3 has 15 amino acids. The V gene end was trimmed by 0 bases and the J gene end by 5 bases; junction bases not matched to a gene: 8. Germline V gene data show CDR1 as SGHRS and CDR2 as YFSETQ. The CDR3 DNA is TGCGCCAGCAGCTTGGCCTGGGGGACAGCCAACGAGCAGTACTTC. This encodes CASSLAWGTANEQYF.

The genes are TRBV6-5 and TRBJ2-7; 8 bases are a match to TRBD1. Germline assignment: CDR1 MNHEY and CDR2 SVGAGI. V gave up 0 bases and J gave up 9 bases; unmatched junction bases: 7. The CDR3 covers 14 residues. CDR3 sequence: CASSYSGQGGGQYF. CDR3 bases: TGTGCCAGCAGTTACTCCGGACAGGGAGGTGGGCAGTACTTC.

The chain is built from TRBV28 and TRBJ1-2; 7 nucleotides line up with TRBD1. Germline V gene sequence: CDR1 MDHEN, CDR2 SYDVKM. This CDR3 spans 16 amino acids. J lost 5 bases, V lost 2 bases, and 11 bases had no gene match. The CDR3 loop reads CASSLGTGRGAYGYTF. The CDR3 bases are TGTGCCAGCAGTTTAGGTACAGGCAGGGGGGCGTATGGCTACACCTTC.

The V gene is TRBV6-1, the J gene TRBJ1-1; D gene uncertain. Germline loops: CDR1 MNHNS, CDR2 SASEGT. CDR3 length equals 11 residues. Trimming shortened V by 3 bases and J by 5 bases, and 4 bases separated the two germline ends. The CDR3 DNA reads as TGTGCCAGCAGTGATTTTACTGAAGCTTTCTTT. Translated, it gives CASSDFTEAFF.

V and J are TRBV6-5 and TRBJ2-1, with TRBD2 matching over 8 bases. The germline gives CDR1 MNHEY, CDR2 SVGAGI. After removal of 6 bases from V and 10 bases from J, the junction contained 11 bases not matched to a gene. The CDR3 covers 14 residues. CDR3 amino acids: CASSRGGLAGEQFF. The CDR3 bases are TGTGCCAGCAGCCGGGGGGGGCTAGCGGGCGAGCAGTTCTTC.

The gene calls are TRBV6-5 and TRBJ1-3; 7 bases match TRBD1. The J segment lost 6 bases and the V segment lost 8 bases, leaving 7 bases of the junction unmatched. The CDR3 sequence is 13 residues long. Germline V lookup: CDR1 MNHEY, CDR2 SVGAGI. The CDR3 DNA follows: TGTGCCAGCCGACAGGGTAGGGAAAACACCATATATTTT. Its protein product is CASRQGRENTIYF.

The gene calls are TRBV19 and TRBJ2-1; D possibly corresponds to TRBD1 (6 bases). Between the trimmed V and J ends, which lost 3 bases and 7 bases, there was a span of 22 bases. The CDR3 has 17 residues. Germline-derived CDR1 and CDR2 are LNHDA and SQIVND (reference sequence). CDR3 loop: CASSIWVPDSSGNEQFF. The DNA of the CDR3 is TGTGCCAGTAGTATTTGGGTTCCGGACAGCTCTGGTAATGAGCAGTTCTTC. Supplemented by reference TRBV19 and TRBJ2-1, the full variable domain reads DGGITQSPKYLFRKEGQNVTLSCEQNLNHDAMYWYRQDPGQGLRLIYYSQIVNDFQKGDIAEGYSVSREKKESFPLTVTSAQKNPTAFYLCASSIWVPDSSGNEQFFGPGTRLTVL.

The DNA for the CDR3 is TGTGCCAGCGTGACGGGGAACACCGGGGAGCTGTTTTTT. Translation gives CASVTGNTGELFF. The V and J genes are TRBV5-4 and TRBJ2-2; D gene unclear. There are 13 residues in the CDR3. CDR1 is SGHNT, CDR2 YYREEE, per germline (reference sequence). Trimming removed 7 bases at V and 1 base at J, with 8 bases between. Full variable domain (missing parts from reference TRBV5-4 and TRBJ2-2): ETGVTQSPTHLIKTRGQQVTLRCSSQSGHNTVSWYQQALGQGPQFIFQYYREEENGRGNFPPRFSGLQFPNYSSELNVNALELDDSALYLCASVTGNTGELFFGEGSRLTVL.

The J gene is TRBJ1-1, the V gene TRBV9; D perhaps matches TRBD1 (6 bases). CDR3 length: 12 amino acids. V was trimmed by 4 bases and J by 8 bases, leaving 12 bases between them. The V gene's germline CDR1 is SGDLS and CDR2 YYNGEE. For the CDR3, the DNA is TGTGCCAGCAGCCCCCAGGGGACAGAAGCTTTCTTT. Protein product: CASSPQGTEAFF.

The rearrangement uses TRBV4-2 and TRBJ2-2; 8 bases are a match to TRBD2. J lost 8 bases, V lost 4 bases, and 12 bases had no gene match. Germline CDR1 and CDR2: LGHNA and YNFKEQ. The CDR3 is 16 amino acids. The CDR3 coding sequence is TGTGCCAGCAGCCCCTGGGGGGTAGCGGGGAGTGGGGAGCTGTTTTTT. Translated: CASSPWGVAGSGELFF.

The chain carries TRBV28 and TRBJ2-7; D possibly corresponds to TRBD1 (6 bases). Germline V gene data show CDR1 as MDHEN and CDR2 as SYDVKM. The CDR3 contains 13 residues. V was shortened by 6 bases and J by 5 bases, with 14 bases between the two germline ends. The CDR3 nucleotides read TGTGCCAGCAGCCTTGCCCACAGGGACGAGCAGTACTTC. This gives the protein CASSLAHRDEQYF.

This chain joins TRBV27 and TRBJ1-5; a possible D gene is TRBD1 (6 bases). With 5 bases removed from V and 4 bases from J, the gap between germline ends came to 21 bases. The CDR3 spans 17 residues. Per the germline V gene, CDR1 is MNHEY and CDR2 is SMNVEV (reference sequence). The CDR3 sequence is CASSPNLQGLRNQPQHF. Here the CDR3 DNA reads TGTGCCAGCAGTCCGAACCTACAGGGTTTACGGAATCAGCCCCAGCATTTT.

A few counts support this clone. The chain employs TRBV18 and TRBJ2-5; 11 positions agree with TRBD2. The CDR3 loop spans 15 amino acids. The V and J ends lost 5 bases and 0 bases, in that order; junction bases with no gene match: 2. The germline gives CDR1 KGHSH, CDR2 LQKENI. The CDR3 DNA reads TGTGCCAGCTCAGAGGGACTAGCGGACCAAGAGACCCAGTACTTC. Its translation is CASSEGLADQETQYF.

The chain recombines TRBV6-5 with TRBJ1-6; D is unresolved. CDR1 is MNHEY, CDR2 SVGAGI, per germline. Between the trimmed V and J ends, which lost 5 bases and 7 bases, there was a span of 12 bases. The CDR3 covers 14 residues. The CDR3 spells CASSPRAPNSPLHF. CDR3 sequence (DNA): TGTGCCAGCAGTCCTAGGGCTCCGAATTCACCCCTCCACTTT.

The chain links TRBV4-2 to TRBJ1-1, with D hard to call. CDR1 is LGHNA and CDR2 is YNFKEQ in the germline V gene. CDR3 size: 20 residues. The V and J ends lost 0 bases and 4 bases respectively, with 27 bases between them. DNA for the CDR3: TGTGCCAGCAGCCAAGAATTGGGTGAGGAGGCCGGGATTTGGGGCACTGAAGCTTTCTTT. Its protein is CASSQELGEEAGIWGTEAFF.

This chain connects TRBV6-4 to TRBJ2-3, with TRBD2 matching over 12 bases. The CDR3 extends over 15 amino acids. Per the germline V gene, CDR1 is MRHNA and CDR2 is SNTAGT. Germline trimming cut 6 bases from V and 5 bases from J; bases unmatched to any gene: 6. As DNA, the CDR3 is TGTGCCAGCAGCCTAGCGGGGGGGCAGCAAGATACGCAGTATTTT. Translation: CASSLAGGQQDTQYF.

The chain carries TRBV19 and TRBJ1-1, with D unresolved. Germline V CDR1 and CDR2: LNHDA, SQIVND (reference sequence). V was trimmed by 2 bases and J by 1 base, leaving 14 bases between them. The CDR3 runs to 16 residues. The DNA of the CDR3 is TGTGCCAGTAGTATACACGGGAGGGCGGGGAACACTGAAGCTTTCTTT. Protein: CASSIHGRAGNTEAFF.

The rearrangement joins TRBV6-5 to TRBJ2-7; D call uncertain. Germline V gene lookup returns CDR1 MNHEY and CDR2 SVGAGI. The CDR3 spans 14 residues. Between the trimmed V and J ends, which lost 4 bases and 3 bases, there was a span of 13 bases. CDR3 protein: CASSSAISNYEQYF. CDR3 DNA: TGTGCCAGCAGTTCGGCTATTTCAAACTACGAGCAGTACTTC.

In this sample, this clone turned up a few times. The V and J genes are TRBV19 and TRBJ2-7, with D possibly TRBD1 on 5 matching bases. The CDR3 extends over 13 amino acids. Looked up from germline, CDR1 is LNHDA and CDR2 is SQIVND (reference sequence). V was clipped by 5 bases and J by 7 bases, with 15 bases between them. As DNA, the CDR3 is TGTGCCAGTAGTTCAGGGTCCCTTGGAGAGCAGTACTTC. Translated: CASSSGSLGEQYF.

The DNA for the CDR3 is TGTGCCTGGAGTGTAGGCGGGGCGACAGTGAACACTGAAGCTTTCTTT. The encoded protein is CAWSVGGATVNTEAFF. The chain carries TRBV30 and TRBJ1-1; D is possibly TRBD1 (5 bases). The V end was cut by 0 bases, the J end by 0 bases, with 14 bases between. Germline V gene data show CDR1 as GTSNPN and CDR2 as SVGIG (reference sequence). The CDR3 consists of 16 residues.

The rearrangement links TRBV10-1 to TRBJ2-1, with 12 bases that match TRBD2. V shed 7 bases, J shed 5 bases, and the junction held 3 bases outside the gene matches. The V gene's germline CDR1 is WNHNN and CDR2 SYGVQD (reference sequence). CDR3 size: 14 residues. In DNA, the CDR3 is TGCGCCAGCAAAGGACTAGCGGGAAACAATGAGCAGTTCTTC. Translated, it gives CASKGLAGNNEQFF.

The rearrangement links TRBV5-1 to TRBJ1-2; 7 bases fit TRBD1. CDR3 length: 14 amino acids. Germline assignment: CDR1 SGHRS and CDR2 YFSETQ. Trimming removed 2 bases from V and 0 bases from J; junction bases left unmatched: 1. In nucleotides, the CDR3 is TGCGCCAGCAGCTTTGGACAGGCTAACTATGGCTACACCTTC. Its protein product is CASSFGQANYGYTF.